Each of the 7 T cell receptor beta chains below was sequenced from the same sample in a study of blood T cell repertoires in COVID-19. TCRdb keeps only in-frame clones here, not all; method: immunoSEQ multiplex PCR. The sample lists under 250,000 clones, more than 75% occurring once. The sample comprised peripheral blood. Source of these receptors: an elderly man with acute or convalescent COVID-19.

This clone appeared a few times. The chain uses TRBV29-1 and TRBJ1-2; 8 bases are a match to TRBD1. The CDR3 is 15 residues long. Per germline, CDR1 SQVTM and CDR2 ANQGSEA. Trimming took 6 bases from V and 4 from J; bases not matched to a gene: 13. In DNA, the CDR3 is TGCAGCGTCACCCCGTCGGACAGGGAGGGCTATGGCTACACCTTC. Translating it yields CSVTPSDREGYGYTF.

The chain combines TRBV3-1 (or the pseudogene TRBV3-2) with TRBJ1-3; 7 bases align to TRBD1. The CDR3 covers 16 residues. CDR1 LGHDT and CDR2 YNNKEL come from the germline V gene (reference sequence). Losses at the gene ends were 1 base for V and 4 bases for J; bases not matched to a gene: 7. CDR3 loop: CASSQGTGEDGNTIYF. The CDR3 DNA reads as TGTGCCAGCAGCCAAGGGACAGGTGAAGACGGAAACACCATATATTTT.

Only a few counts were recorded for this clone. The rearrangement joins TRBV9 to TRBJ1-5; D gene ambiguous. The V end was cut by 2 bases, the J end by 6 bases, with 12 bases between. CDR1 is SGDLS and CDR2 is YYNGEE in the germline V gene. This CDR3 is 14 amino acids long. The CDR3 sequence: CASSVSGRGQPQHF. CDR3 DNA: TGTGCCAGCAGCGTCTCCGGACGGGGTCAGCCCCAGCATTTT.

In the case of this clone: The same CDR3 also results from other DNA sequences found in this sample. V gene TRBV5-4 combines with J gene TRBJ2-5, with a tentative D call TRBD2 (6 bases). Trimming pared 0 bases from V and 4 bases from J, leaving 10 bases between. The germline gives CDR1 SGHNT, CDR2 YYREEE (reference sequence). This CDR3 has 14 residues. In nucleotides, the CDR3 is TGTGCCAGCAGCTTGGGAACTAGCAGAGAGACCCAGTACTTC. Its protein is CASSLGTSRETQYF.

V gene TRBV28 combines with J gene TRBJ2-5, with 9 bases lining up with TRBD1. V dropped 3 bases and J dropped 6; count of bases not matched to a gene: 11. CDR3 length: 16 amino acids. Germline V gene lookup returns CDR1 MDHEN and CDR2 SYDVKM. CDR3 amino acids: CASSLGPQTGGQTQYF. The CDR3 DNA follows: TGTGCCAGCAGTTTGGGGCCCCAGACAGGGGGTCAGACCCAGTACTTC.

The rearrangement joins TRBV29-1 to TRBJ1-4; TRBD1 might be the D (5 bases). The CDR3 loop spans 12 amino acids. Trimming left V 3 bases short and J 7 bases short, with 9 bases between. CDR1 is SQVTM, CDR2 ANQGSEA, per germline. The DNA of the CDR3 is TGCAGCGTTGATGGGGCTAGTGAAAAACTGTTTTTT. This sequence encodes CSVDGASEKLFF.

V usage is TRBV15 and J usage is TRBJ2-7; D might be TRBD2 (7 bases). This CDR3 spans 16 amino acids. Trimming removed 1 base from V and 1 base from J, with 14 bases in between. The germline V gene encodes CDR1 LNHNV and CDR2 YYDKDF (reference sequence). CDR3 residues: CATSRAPGGSSYEQYF. The CDR3 DNA reads as TGTGCCACCAGCAGAGCTCCGGGGGGCTCGTCCTACGAGCAGTACTTC.